Reported below is one T cell receptor beta chain. This sample stems from a study of shared clonotypes between healthy human individuals. The table came from immunoSEQ multiplex PCR; TCRdb's copy has only in-frame clones and leaves some out. This sample carries about 1.5 million clones, around 98% of them seen once, and the ten largest clones take about 0.42%. The receptor comes from a man younger than 40 in good health. Sequenced material: naive CD4+ T cells sorted from blood. Subset in this sample: CD45RA+ positively selected.

CDR3 coding DNA: TGTGCCAGCAGTGACCGGACAGACCAAGAGACCCAGTACTTC. Protein: CASSDRTDQETQYF. The V gene is TRBV2, the J gene TRBJ2-5, with a possible D match to TRBD1 (6 bases). In germline, CDR1 is SNHLY, CDR2 FYNNEI. Trimming stripped 3 bases from V and 0 bases from J, with 8 bases between. This CDR3 contains 14 residues.